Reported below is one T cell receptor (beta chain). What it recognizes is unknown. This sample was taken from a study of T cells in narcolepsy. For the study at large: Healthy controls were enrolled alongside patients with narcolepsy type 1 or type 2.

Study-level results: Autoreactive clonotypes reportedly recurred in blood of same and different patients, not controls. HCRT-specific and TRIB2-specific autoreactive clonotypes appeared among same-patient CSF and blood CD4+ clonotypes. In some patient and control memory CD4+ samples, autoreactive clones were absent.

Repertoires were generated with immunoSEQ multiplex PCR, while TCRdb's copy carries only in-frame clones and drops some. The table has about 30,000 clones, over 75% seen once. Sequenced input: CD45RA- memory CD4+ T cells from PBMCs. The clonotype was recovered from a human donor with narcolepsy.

The CDR3 loop reads CASSQGPASGGETQYF. The CDR3 region has the DNA TGCGCCAGCAGCCAAGGTCCCGCTAGCGGGGGGGAGACCCAGTACTTC. The V call is TRBV4-3, the J call TRBJ2-5; TRBD2 matches at 11 bases. CDR3 length equals 16 residues. CDR1 is LGHNA, CDR2 YSLEER, per germline. V dropped 1 base and J dropped 5; count of bases not matched to a gene: 6.